This T cell receptor (beta chain) appears in the sequencing data of a study of cytomegalovirus exposure and HLA in healthy donors. Note on this clone: Its target is not known.

From germline, CDR1 is SEHNR and CDR2 FQNEAQ (reference sequence). This CDR3 contains 16 residues. Trimming cost V 5 bases and J 2 bases, with 15 bases left between them. The PCR employed 60 Vbeta primers together with 13 Jbeta primers. Clones were read by immunoSEQ multiplex PCR, and TCRdb kept only the in-frame ones, dropping some. The table lists around 90,000 clones, roughly 60% of them singletons, with approximately 6.3% in the top ten. Findings and limits, study-wide: Presence/absence analyses rested on an assumption that sequencing depth was roughly uniform across donors. In vitro assays verified that a few CMV-associated chains recognized CMV antigens specifically. Reportedly, HLA-A and HLA-B alleles of most subjects were accurately predicted from TCR beta. A later analysis reportedly found fewer N-insertions in an Asian-associated ancestry cluster than the roughly 670-donor mean.

The origin of this receptor is a boy younger than 18 in good health and CMV-seropositive. The chain employs TRBV7-9 and TRBJ1-4; D possibly corresponds to TRBD1 (5 bases). Specimen: PBMCs. The CDR3 nucleotides read TGTGCCAGCAGCCACACATTAAAGGGGACTAATGAAAAACTGTTTTTT. It encodes CASSHTLKGTNEKLFF.